A single T cell receptor beta chain is shown here with its context. Its antigen is unidentified. The data are from a study of cytomegalovirus exposure and HLA in healthy donors. Study-level results: Certain indistinguishable V segments, among them TRBV6-2 and TRBV6-3, were excluded. It was shown in a later analysis that HLA-associated TCR beta chains were more clonally expanded than other, equally common chains. In an earlier analysis, productive rearrangement rates for most beta V segments clustered near 87% or 30%.

Donors were nominally healthy when sampled, though unrecorded immune exposures were likely. Primers: 60 Vbeta forward and 13 Jbeta reverse. Repertoires were generated with immunoSEQ multiplex PCR, while TCRdb's copy carries only in-frame clones and drops some. The repertoire has about 170,000 clones, approximately 82% of them found once; the top ten carry about 1.6%. This CDR3 has 15 amino acids. The V end was cut by 0 bases, the J end by 0 bases, with 5 bases between. Germline V gene sequence: CDR1 MNHEY, CDR2 SVGAGI. This receptor was obtained from a male donor in good health and CMV-seronegative. Source material: PBMCs. V and J are TRBV6-5 and TRBJ1-4; unclear D gene. The DNA of the CDR3 is TGTGCCAGCAGTTACTCGAGGACAACTAATGAAAAACTGTTTTTT. Translating gives CASSYSRTTNEKLFF.